This is a list of T cell receptor beta chains from one sample in a study of T cell repertoires in cytomegalovirus infection. These TCRs' antigens remain unknown. TCRdb re-called the reads with MiXCR, one entry per CDR3 protein. The sample has approximately 350,000 distinct CDR3 sequences; roughly 34% are singletons. This sample comprised cultured PBMCs, obtained from culture after CMV antigen stimulation. The receptors here all came from a human donor in good health (CMV status not recorded). Some clones in this sample may be carry-over from other donors' samples. The CDR3 runs from the conserved cysteine through the conserved F or W. A clone size is listed for some rows: how often the clone was seen (once, few, many), or a class if it is expanded.

J gene: TRBJ1-5; V gene: TRBV5-6; clone size: -; CDR3 protein: CASSFRTRGESNQPQHF
J gene: TRBJ1-5; V gene: TRBV10-3; clone size: -; CDR3 protein: CAIRDSQGQPQHF
J gene: TRBJ1-1; V gene: TRBV19; clone size: few; CDR3 protein: CASSILPGEAFF
J gene: TRBJ2-1; V gene: TRBV7-9; clone size: -; CDR3 protein: CASTLGTSGRNEQFF
J gene: TRBJ2-5; V gene: TRBV7-8; clone size: few; CDR3 protein: CASSRHSVLKETQYF
J gene: TRBJ1-1; V gene: TRBV7-8; clone size: -; CDR3 protein: CASSMGQMNTEAFF
J gene: TRBJ1-1; V gene: TRBV5-1; clone size: many; CDR3 protein: CASSLDWGQGGTEAFF
J gene: TRBJ2-6; V gene: TRBV7-2; clone size: -; CDR3 protein: CASSPSINSGANVLTF
J gene: TRBJ2-4; V gene: TRBV4-1; clone size: -; CDR3 protein: CASSQGPPRGLAKNIQYF
J gene: TRBJ2-1; V gene: TRBV5-4; clone size: -; CDR3 protein: CASSLGLVMQGGNEQFF
J gene: TRBJ2-7; V gene: TRBV29-1; clone size: -; CDR3 protein: CSVDASGRAYEQYF
J gene: TRBJ2-1; V gene: TRBV24-1; clone size: few; CDR3 protein: CATSDAGVYNEQFF
J gene: TRBJ1-5; V gene: TRBV19; clone size: -; CDR3 protein: CASTLTASQPQHF
J gene: TRBJ2-1; V gene: TRBV5-6; clone size: -; CDR3 protein: CASSPRTSDEQFF
J gene: TRBJ1-5; V gene: TRBV19; clone size: -; CDR3 protein: CASSILGNGGQPQHF
J gene: TRBJ2-4; V gene: TRBV11-3; clone size: -; CDR3 protein: CASSRGNIQYF
J gene: TRBJ2-1; V gene: TRBV6-5; clone size: -; CDR3 protein: CASSYSDEQFF
J gene: TRBJ1-1; V gene: TRBV19; clone size: few; CDR3 protein: CASSKELEDLNTEAFF
J gene: TRBJ2-1; V gene: TRBV3-1; clone size: -; CDR3 protein: CASSQHLNEQFF
J gene: TRBJ2-2; V gene: TRBV6-1; clone size: -; CDR3 protein: CASSTSNTGELFF
J gene: TRBJ2-2; V gene: TRBV6-1; clone size: -; CDR3 protein: CASHTPPPRPGELFF
J gene: TRBJ2-1; V gene: TRBV12-5; clone size: -; CDR3 protein: CASGSKLREGEQFF
J gene: TRBJ1-1; V gene: TRBV11-2; clone size: -; CDR3 protein: CASSLVVRQGAIKTEAFF
J gene: TRBJ1-1; V gene: TRBV7-2; clone size: -; CDR3 protein: CASSFFSEAFF
J gene: TRBJ2-1; V gene: TRBV5-1; clone size: -; CDR3 protein: CASSLAGRTSGKQFF
J gene: TRBJ2-2; V gene: TRBV11-3; clone size: few; CDR3 protein: CASSLEGLAGTNTGELFF
J gene: TRBJ2-5; V gene: TRBV7-2; clone size: -; CDR3 protein: CASSLALAGGRETQYF
J gene: TRBJ2-1; V gene: TRBV7-2; clone size: few; CDR3 protein: CASSEAAPAGNEQFF
J gene: TRBJ1-1; V gene: TRBV7-8; clone size: -; CDR3 protein: CASSLALSGSTEAFF
J gene: TRBJ2-3; V gene: TRBV5-4; clone size: few; CDR3 protein: CASSLESSGRRSTDTQYF
J gene: TRBJ2-6; V gene: TRBV7-9; clone size: -; CDR3 protein: CASGPQGASGANVLTF
J gene: TRBJ1-5; V gene: TRBV12-3/TRBV12-4; clone size: few; CDR3 protein: CASSLGGPNSNQPQHF
J gene: TRBJ2-2; V gene: TRBV20-1; clone size: -; CDR3 protein: CSARVRGGGNTGELFF
J gene: TRBJ1-1; V gene: TRBV6-2/TRBV6-3; clone size: -; CDR3 protein: CASRGSMMGQGAEAFF
J gene: TRBJ2-7; V gene: TRBV6-1; clone size: few; CDR3 protein: CASMTVSYEQYF
J gene: TRBJ1-3; V gene: TRBV7-2; clone size: -; CDR3 protein: CASSAEDRTIYF
J gene: TRBJ2-4; V gene: TRBV27; clone size: few; CDR3 protein: CASSPSRAKNIQYF
J gene: TRBJ2-4; V gene: TRBV6-2/TRBV6-3; clone size: -; CDR3 protein: CASTLGTVANIQYF
J gene: TRBJ1-1; V gene: TRBV25-1; clone size: -; CDR3 protein: CASSTERGWDTEAFF
J gene: TRBJ2-3; V gene: TRBV10-1; clone size: -; CDR3 protein: CASSERAAGADTQYF
J gene: TRBJ1-2; V gene: TRBV7-2; clone size: -; CDR3 protein: CASSIWTGNYGYTF
J gene: TRBJ2-5; V gene: TRBV11-2; clone size: -; CDR3 protein: CASSLGDTALGETQYF
J gene: TRBJ2-1; V gene: TRBV19; clone size: few; CDR3 protein: CASSLAAFSYNEQFF
J gene: TRBJ1-2; V gene: TRBV6-2/TRBV6-3; clone size: -; CDR3 protein: CATNSRGNYGYTF
J gene: TRBJ2-5; V gene: TRBV7-9; clone size: -; CDR3 protein: CAILGWNDQETQYF
J gene: TRBJ2-5; V gene: TRBV7-9; clone size: few; CDR3 protein: CASSDSTSGPSQETQYF
J gene: TRBJ2-1; V gene: TRBV6-5; clone size: -; CDR3 protein: CASSSESSGSRWSSYNEQFF
J gene: TRBJ2-1; V gene: TRBV20-1; clone size: many; CDR3 protein: CSAGTATGTSNEQFF
J gene: TRBJ1-2; V gene: TRBV27; clone size: -; CDR3 protein: CASSNAPGDYGYTF
J gene: TRBJ2-3; V gene: TRBV6-2/TRBV6-3; clone size: -; CDR3 protein: CASSQPPGDTQYF
J gene: TRBJ2-3; V gene: TRBV2; clone size: -; CDR3 protein: CASSEGASPSTDTQYF
J gene: TRBJ2-1; V gene: TRBV10-1; clone size: -; CDR3 protein: CASSEGAGVRYNEQFF
J gene: TRBJ2-3; V gene: TRBV20-1; clone size: -; CDR3 protein: CSARGGELAATDTQYF
J gene: TRBJ2-5; V gene: TRBV24-1; clone size: -; CDR3 protein: CATSPDRYQETQYF
J gene: TRBJ2-2; V gene: TRBV10-3; clone size: few; CDR3 protein: CAISELHTGELFF